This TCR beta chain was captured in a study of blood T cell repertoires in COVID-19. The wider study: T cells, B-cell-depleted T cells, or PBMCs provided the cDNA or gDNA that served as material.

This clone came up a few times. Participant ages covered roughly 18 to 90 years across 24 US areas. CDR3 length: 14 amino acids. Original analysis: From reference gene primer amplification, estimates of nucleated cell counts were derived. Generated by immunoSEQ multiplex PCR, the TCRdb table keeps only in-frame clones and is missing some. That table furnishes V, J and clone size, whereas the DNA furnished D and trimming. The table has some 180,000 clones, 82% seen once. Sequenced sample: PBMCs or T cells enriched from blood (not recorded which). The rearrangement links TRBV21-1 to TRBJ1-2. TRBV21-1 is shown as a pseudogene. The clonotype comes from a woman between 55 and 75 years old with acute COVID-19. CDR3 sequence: CASSARDSRYGYTF. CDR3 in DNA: TGTGCCAGCAGCGCCCGGGACTCGCGATATGGCTACACCTTC.